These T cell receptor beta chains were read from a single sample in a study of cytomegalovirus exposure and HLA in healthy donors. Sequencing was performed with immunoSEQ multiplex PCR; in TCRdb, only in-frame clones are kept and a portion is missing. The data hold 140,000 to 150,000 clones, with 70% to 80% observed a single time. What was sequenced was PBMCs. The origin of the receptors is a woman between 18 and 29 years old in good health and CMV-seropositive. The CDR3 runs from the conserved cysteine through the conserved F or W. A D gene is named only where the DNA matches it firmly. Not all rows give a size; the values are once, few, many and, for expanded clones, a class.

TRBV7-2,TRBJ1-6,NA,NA,CASSLVGGGNSPLHF,TGTGCCAGCAGCTTAGTGGGGGGGGGTAATTCACCCCTCCACTTT
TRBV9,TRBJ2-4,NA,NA,CASSRPPLDIQYF,TGTGCCAGCAGCCGCCCCCCCTTAGACATTCAGTACTTC
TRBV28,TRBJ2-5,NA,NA,CASTPLDSQETQYF,TGTGCCAGCACCCCACTGGACTCCCAAGAGACCCAGTACTTC
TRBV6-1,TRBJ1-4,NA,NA,CASASARNVNEKLFF,TGTGCCAGCGCGAGTGCCCGAAATGTAAATGAAAAACTGTTTTTT
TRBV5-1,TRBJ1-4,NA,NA,CASSLEQNNEKLFF,TGCGCCAGCAGCTTGGAACAGAATAATGAAAAACTGTTTTTT
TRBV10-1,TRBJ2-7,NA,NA,CATQDTDGGNEQYF,TGCGCCACACAAGACACGGATGGAGGAAACGAGCAGTACTTC
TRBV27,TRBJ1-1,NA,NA,CASSLMGSLNTEAFF,TGTGCCAGCAGTTTAATGGGCAGTTTGAACACTGAAGCTTTCTTT
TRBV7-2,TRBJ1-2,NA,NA,CASSRSLDVYGYTF,TGTGCCAGCAGCCGCAGCCTAGACGTATATGGCTACACCTTC
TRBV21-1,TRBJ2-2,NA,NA,CASSKEEGTGELFF,TGTGCCAGCAGCAAAGAAGAGGGTACCGGGGAGCTGTTTTTT
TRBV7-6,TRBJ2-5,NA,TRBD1,CASSFGDSLSGTQYF,TGTGCCAGCAGCTTTGGGGACAGCCTATCGGGGACCCAGTACTTC
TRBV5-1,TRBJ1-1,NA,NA,CATTENLNTEAFF,TGCGCCACCACTGAGAATCTGAACACTGAAGCTTTCTTT
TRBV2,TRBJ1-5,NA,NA,CASSEEGRRNQPQHF,TGTGCCAGCAGTGAAGAGGGGAGGCGCAATCAGCCCCAGCATTTT
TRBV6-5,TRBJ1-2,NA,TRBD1,CASSYGTGSNYGYTF,TGTGCCAGCAGTTACGGGACAGGGTCTAACTATGGCTACACCTTC
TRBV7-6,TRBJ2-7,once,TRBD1,CASSLRAGGRDEQYF,TGTGCCAGCAGCTTAAGGGCAGGGGGCCGGGACGAGCAGTACTTC
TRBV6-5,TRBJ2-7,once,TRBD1,CATKTGGFPYEQYF,TGTGCCACCAAGACAGGGGGCTTTCCCTACGAGCAGTACTTC
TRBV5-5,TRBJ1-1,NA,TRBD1,CASSLLTGVGTEAFF,TGTGCCAGCAGCCTACTGACAGGGGTGGGCACTGAAGCTTTCTTT
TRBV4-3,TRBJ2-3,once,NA,CASSQDVAGAGTDTQYF,TGCGCCAGCAGCCAAGATGTGGCGGGGGCGGGCACAGATACGCAGTATTTT
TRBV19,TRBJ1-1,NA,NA,CASSNDRLTEAFF,TGTGCCAGTAGTAACGACAGGCTCACTGAAGCTTTCTTT
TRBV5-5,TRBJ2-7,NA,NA,CASSLAEVVVTYEQYF,TGTGCCAGCAGCTTGGCCGAGGTAGTAGTCACCTACGAGCAGTACTTC
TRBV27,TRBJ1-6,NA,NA,CASSLIPKQPQTLHF,TGTGCCAGCAGTTTAATCCCAAAACAGCCTCAAACCCTCCACTTT
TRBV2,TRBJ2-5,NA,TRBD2,CASSGSGGAGETQYF,TGTGCCAGCAGCGGTAGCGGGGGGGCCGGGGAGACCCAGTACTTC
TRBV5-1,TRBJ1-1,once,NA,CASSLSRGALGNTEAFF,TGCGCCAGCAGCTTGAGTCGGGGGGCGCTGGGTAACACTGAAGCTTTCTTT
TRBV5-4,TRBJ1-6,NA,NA,CASSLEQANSPLHF,TGTGCCAGCAGCTTGGAGCAAGCCAATTCACCCCTCCACTTT
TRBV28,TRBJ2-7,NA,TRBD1,CASSSTGTGKNEQYF,TGTGCCAGCAGTTCTACCGGGACAGGGAAGAACGAGCAGTACTTC
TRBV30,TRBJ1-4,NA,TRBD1,CAWSVVTGYGEKLFF,TGTGCCTGGAGTGTAGTGACAGGGTATGGTGAAAAACTGTTTTTT
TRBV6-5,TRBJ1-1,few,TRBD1,CASSPGTGEAFF,TGTGCCAGCAGTCCCGGGACAGGAGAAGCTTTCTTT
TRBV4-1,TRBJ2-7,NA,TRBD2,CASSPSTSGGSYEQYF,TGCGCCAGCAGCCCCTCCACTAGCGGGGGCTCCTACGAGCAGTACTTC
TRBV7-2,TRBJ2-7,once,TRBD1,CASTSRDSTYEQYF,TGTGCCAGCACCTCCCGGGACAGCACCTACGAGCAGTACTTC
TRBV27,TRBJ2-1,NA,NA,CASMSAAREQFF,TGTGCCAGCATGTCGGCGGCCCGTGAGCAGTTCTTC
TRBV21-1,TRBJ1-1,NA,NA,CASSLKRVLCSEAFF,TGTGCCAGCAGCCTGAAGAGGGTCCTCTGCTCTGAAGCTTTCTTT
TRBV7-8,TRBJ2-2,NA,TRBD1,CASRGGRAGTGELFF,TGTGCCAGCAGAGGGGGCAGGGCGGGCACCGGGGAGCTGTTTTTT
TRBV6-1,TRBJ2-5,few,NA,CASSEAVKGYETQYF,TGTGCCAGCAGTGAAGCTGTAAAGGGGTATGAGACCCAGTACTTC
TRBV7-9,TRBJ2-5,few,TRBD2,CASSSGSGGLPETQYF,TGTGCCAGCAGCTCAGGTAGCGGGGGGCTTCCAGAGACCCAGTACTTC
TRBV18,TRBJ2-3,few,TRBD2,CASSPRLPTSGGATDTQYF,TGTGCCAGCTCACCACGGCTTCCGACTAGCGGGGGGGCCACAGATACGCAGTATTTT
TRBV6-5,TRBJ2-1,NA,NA,CASSTSRLQFF,TGTGCCAGCAGTACCTCTAGACTGCAGTTCTTC
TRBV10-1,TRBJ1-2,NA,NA,CASRFPGYGYTF,TGCGCCAGCAGATTCCCAGGGTATGGCTACACCTTC
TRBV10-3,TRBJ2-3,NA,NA,CAISDLADTQYF,TGTGCCATCAGTGACTTAGCAGATACGCAGTATTTT
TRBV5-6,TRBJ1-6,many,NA,CASSRDYNSPLHF,TGTGCCAGCAGCCGGGATTATAATTCACCCCTCCACTTT
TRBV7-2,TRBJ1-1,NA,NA,CASSLVGGAGTEAFF,TGTGCCAGCAGCTTAGTAGGCGGGGCCGGCACTGAAGCTTTCTTT
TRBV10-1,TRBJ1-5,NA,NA,CASSEHSNQPQHF,TGCGCCAGCAGTGAGCATAGCAATCAGCCCCAGCATTTT
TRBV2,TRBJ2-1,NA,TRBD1,CASSPGGGTGIF,TGTGCCAGCAGCCCCGGGGGCGGGACAGGAATCTTC
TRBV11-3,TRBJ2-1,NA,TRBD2,CASSLRSGGVNEQFF,TGTGCCAGCAGCTTGAGAAGCGGGGGGGTAAATGAGCAGTTCTTC
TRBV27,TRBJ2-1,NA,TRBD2,CASSLTGEGYNEQFF,TGTGCCAGCAGTCTAACGGGGGAGGGGTACAATGAGCAGTTCTTC
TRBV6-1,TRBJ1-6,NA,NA,CASSELQGHGSPLHF,TGTGCCAGCAGTGAATTGCAGGGGCATGGTTCACCCCTCCACTTT